This T cell receptor (beta chain) came from a study of blood T cell repertoires in COVID-19 (dated by TCRdb to about 2020). Study-wide context: Samples covering the acute and convalescent phases of COVID-19 were provided by collaborators in the United States, Italy and Spain. Samples came from the ongoing ImmuneRACE study (first 160 participants) plus 1,254 subjects from 6 global collaborators. Deeply sampled blood TCRbeta repertoires from subjects exposed to, actively infected with, or recovered from COVID-19 were included in the dataset. Where available, HLA class I and class II types were taken from metadata supplied by the sample provider and were not determined by assay-based typing. The repertoires were released in a freely available public database intended as a resource for research on the immune response to SARS-CoV-2. The material from the prospective study consisted of cDNA or gDNA derived from T cells, B-cell-depleted T cells, or PBMCs. A de-identified subject ID, COVID-19 status, age in years and sex were almost always included in the sample metadata. General conclusions and limits of the study: The quantity of clinical and demographic metadata differed by source and by participant and was supplied without curation.

The CDR3 measures 14 amino acids from cysteine to phenylalanine. The entry retains the CDR3 DNA only, 42 bases that are in frame from base 1. Trimming takes 1 base off V and 3 bases off J; junction bases not matched to a gene: 3. The germline V gene provides CDR1 SGHTA and CDR2 FQGNSA. Note on this clone: Its specific antigen is unknown. No quality values exist for individual bases; no much larger clone is one base distant.

Participants in the prospective study were aged roughly 18 to 90 years, lived in 24 United States geographic areas, and enrolled through a virtual design. In the prospective study, participants were assigned to cohorts based on the clinical history participants reported in a screening survey and a study questionnaire. ImmuneRACE Cohort 3 recovered participants were defined by two consecutive negative NP/OP PCR tests, healthcare professional clearance, or symptom resolution. Each participant in the prospective study had whole blood, serum and a nasopharyngeal or oropharyngeal swab collected by mobile phlebotomists. Prospective study participants could optionally give additional blood draws and questionnaires over an approximately 2-month period. Prospective study blood samples were shipped either frozen or at room temperature before DNA extraction. TCRbeta CDR3 regions were amplified from genomic DNA using the immunoSEQ Assay, a bias-controlled multiplex PCR. As for the authors' bioinformatics: The number of nucleated cells in each sample was estimated by amplification of reference gene primers within the assay. To quantify the absolute abundance of each unique TCRbeta CDR3 rearrangement, sequence reads were collapsed and filtered. For each sample, productive Simpson clonality was calculated as the square root of Simpson's diversity index across productive rearrangements. TCRdb mirrors the immuneACCESS table, restricted to in-frame sequences. Some clones are absent from its copies; in checked studies, under half trace to an unresolved V gene, and the reason for the others is unknown. From that table come the V and J calls and clone size; the DNA was used to work out D and trimming. The sample profile shows over 350,000 clones; 88% of them were found once. Jointly, the top ten make up more than 0.95% of the sample.

The sequence came from a woman under 30 who had recovered from COVID-19. Material for sequencing was PBMCs or T cells enriched from blood (not recorded which). This sequence uses TRBV7-2 and TRBJ2-7; 7 middle bases align to TRBD2. The base sequence is TGTGCCAGCAGCTTAGTCGGCGGGGGCTACGAGCAGTACTTC. This sequence encodes CASSLVGGGYEQYF.